The following is a T cell receptor beta chain sequence with its context. Its antigen is not identified. The identical CDR3 is also encoded by other nucleotide sequences in the sample. The data belong to a study of cytomegalovirus exposure and HLA in healthy donors. Study-level background: Early on, a data release was issued that held 65 million to 100 million unique TCRs from HLA-typed donors.

A multiplex PCR was run with 60 Vbeta primers and 13 Jbeta primers. The method was immunoSEQ multiplex PCR; TCRdb's version includes in-frame clones alone and lacks a portion of them. This table has 110,000 to 150,000 clones, roughly 85% appearing once. Whole-study findings and limits: Clonal expansion was found to be greater in HLA-associated TCR beta chains than in equally common others in a later analysis.

The CDR3 spans 15 residues. V dropped 2 bases and J dropped 2; count of bases not matched to a gene: 5. Germline-derived CDR1 and CDR2 are SGDLS and YYNGEE. Material: PBMCs. This clonotype was sampled from a woman aged 25 to 39 in good health and CMV-seronegative. The V gene is TRBV9, the J gene TRBJ2-7, with 9 bases identical to TRBD1. As DNA, the CDR3 is TGTGCCAGCAGCGTCGGGACAGGGAGAACCTACGAGCAGTACTTC. Protein sequence: CASSVGTGRTYEQYF.